This T cell receptor (beta chain) stems from a study of blood T cell repertoires in COVID-19. Study-level background: Material from acute and convalescent COVID-19 was sourced from the United States, Italy and Spain.

V was shortened by 2 bases and J by 0 bases, with 4 bases between the two germline ends. This CDR3 spans 13 amino acids. Per the germline V gene, CDR1 is SGHAT and CDR2 is FQNNGV. As processed by the authors: Reference gene primer amplification yielded estimated nucleated cell counts. Clones were sequenced by immunoSEQ multiplex PCR, and TCRdb holds only the in-frame ones, with some missing. V and J calls and clone size come straight from that table; D and trimming were deduced from the DNA. The repertoire has over 200,000 clones, about nine tenths of them found once; the top ten carry about 9.9%. Seattle participants joined during active infection and were tracked over time.

This chain links TRBV11-2 with TRBJ1-1, with unresolved D. The sequencing sample was made of peripheral blood. The receptor was isolated from a man aged 50 to 60 with COVID-19, enrolled during active disease. The CDR3 here is CASSLSMNTEAFF. CDR3 sequence (DNA): TGTGCCAGCAGCTTAAGCATGAACACTGAAGCTTTCTTT.